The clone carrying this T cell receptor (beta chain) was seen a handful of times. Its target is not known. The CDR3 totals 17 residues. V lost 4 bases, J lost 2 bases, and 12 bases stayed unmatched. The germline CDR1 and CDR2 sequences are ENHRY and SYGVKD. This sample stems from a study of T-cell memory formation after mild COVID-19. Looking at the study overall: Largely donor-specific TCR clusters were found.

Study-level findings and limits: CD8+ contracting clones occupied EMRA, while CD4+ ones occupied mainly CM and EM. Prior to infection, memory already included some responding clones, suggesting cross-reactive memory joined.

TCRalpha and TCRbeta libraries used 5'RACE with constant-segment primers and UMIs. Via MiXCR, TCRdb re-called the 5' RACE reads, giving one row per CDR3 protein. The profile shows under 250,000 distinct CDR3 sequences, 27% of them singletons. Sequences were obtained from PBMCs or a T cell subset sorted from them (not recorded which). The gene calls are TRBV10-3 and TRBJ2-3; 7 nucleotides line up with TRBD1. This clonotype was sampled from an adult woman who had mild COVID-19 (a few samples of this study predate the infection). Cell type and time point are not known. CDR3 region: CAISGGTVGPLTDTQYF. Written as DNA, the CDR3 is TGTGCCATCAGTGGGGGGACAGTTGGCCCTCTCACAGATACGCAGTATTTT.